The 25 T cell receptor beta chains below come from one sample, sequenced in a study of T cells in women clearing cervical HPV infection. Generated by immunoSEQ multiplex PCR, the TCRdb table keeps only in-frame clones and is missing some. This sample's table has about 25,000 clones. The sequenced material came from blood buffy coat. These receptor sequences come from a woman aged 18 to 75 with a cervical HPV16 infection that either progressed to CIN3+ or cleared (not recorded which).

Turning to this clone: The read falls 3 residues short of the CDR3 end, and the missing part is taken from the germline J gene. The chain joins TRBV7-9 to TRBJ1-5; D perhaps matches TRBD1 (5 bases). The CDR3 runs 15 residues. The V end was cut by 5 bases, the J end by 2 bases, with 13 bases between. Germline V gives CDR1 SEHNR, CDR2 FQNEAQ (reference sequence). The CDR3 bases that were read are TGTGCCAGCAGCATTTCGTCGGGGGGCAATCAGCCC. Amino acid sequence: CASSISSGGNQP. The CDR3, in full, reads CASSISSGGNQPQHF. The full variable domain, rest sourced from reference TRBV7-9 and TRBJ1-5, is DTGVSQNPRHKITKRGQNVTFRCDPISEHNRLYWYRQTLGQGPEFLTYFQNEAQLEKSRLLSDRFSAERPKGSFSTLEIQRTEQGDSAMYLCASSISSGGNQPQHFGDGTRLSIL.

With regard to this clone: From the germline J gene comes the end of the CDR3, since the read stops 3 residues before it. The chain uses TRBV10-3 and TRBJ2-7; TRBD1 agrees at 7 bases. The V gene's germline CDR1 is ENHRY and CDR2 SYGVKD. J gave up 6 bases and V 3 bases, and 11 bases lay outside the gene matches. The CDR3 is made up of 15 amino acids. The covered CDR3 bases are TGTGCCATCAGTGATTTCGACAGGGCTAGTCGCGAG. This encodes CAISDFDRASRE. The CDR3 reads in full as CAISDFDRASREQYF.

Note on this clone: The read terminates 3 residues before the CDR3 end, so the remaining end is supplied by the germline J gene. This chain joins TRBV20-1 and TRBJ2-7, with TRBD2 identical over 13 bases. The CDR3 is 15 residues long. The germline V gene has CDR1 DFQATT and CDR2 SNEGSKA (reference sequence). The V segment lost 5 bases and the J segment 4 bases; nucleotides outside the gene matches: 8. CDR3 sequence reads: CSAPTGTSGVYEQYF. CDR3 bases read: TGCAGTGCTCCCACGGGGACTAGCGGGGTGTACGAG.

Remarks on this clone: Read coverage stops 3 residues before the CDR3 terminus; the germline J gene supplies the remainder. The chain is built from TRBV29-1 and TRBJ2-7, with unresolved D. The CDR3 length is 14 residues. V was cut by 4 bases and J by 6 bases, with 19 bases left in between. CDR1 SQVTM and CDR2 ANQGSEA come from the germline V gene. The part of the CDR3 DNA that was read is TGCAGCGTTGCCCCCGTCTGGGCTCCCGGCGAG. Translated, it gives CSVAPVWAPGE. The CDR3 in its entirety is CSVAPVWAPGEQYF.

Of note for this clone: The CDR3 end falls 3 residues outside the read, so it is completed with the germline J gene. This chain connects TRBV6-1 to TRBJ2-1, with D uncertain. V was pared by 1 base and J by 3 bases, with 13 bases between. The length of the CDR3 is 16 residues. Germline values: CDR1 MNHNS, CDR2 SASEGT. CDR3 in amino acids: CASSEEGLLHYNEQFF. The DNA read from the CDR3 is TGTGCCAGCAGTGAAGAGGGCCTCCTTCACTACAATGAG.

CDR3 loop: CASSFGFYEQYF. The sequenced CDR3 bases are TGTGCCAGCAGTTTCGGGTTCTACGAG. The rearrangement links TRBV6-2 or TRBV6-3 to TRBJ2-7; D call uncertain. Read data end 3 residues before the CDR3 end; the end is taken from the germline J gene. Germline assignment: CDR1 MNHEY and CDR2 SVGEGT. The CDR3 runs 12 residues. The ends were cut back, 4 bases at V and 3 bases at J, with 7 bases in the middle.

Comment on this clone: Read sequence stops 3 residues before the CDR3 end, and the germline J gene provides the missing end. This sequence joins TRBV20-1 and TRBJ2-7; a weak D match, TRBD2 (5 bases). Germline V gene lookup returns CDR1 DFQATT and CDR2 SNEGSKA (reference sequence). V was trimmed by 2 bases and J by 2 bases, leaving 10 bases between them. There are 13 residues in the CDR3. Incomplete CDR3 DNA: TGCAGTGCTAGATCGGACTTTACCTACGAG. Translated: CSARSDFTYE. The CDR3 as a whole reads CSARSDFTYEQYF.

In regard to this clone: The junction shows a germline mismatch at one end, possibly a read error. Sequencing ends 3 residues short of the CDR3 end; the germline J gene provides the rest. V gene TRBV4-2 combines with J gene TRBJ2-1; TRBD1 matches at 10 bases. Germline V lookup: CDR1 LGHNA, CDR2 YNFKEQ. This CDR3 contains 15 residues. The CDR3 bases that were read are TGCGCCAGCAGCCAAGGGGACAGGGGATACAATGAG. This translates into CASSQGDRGYNE. The CDR3 reads in full as CASSQGDRGYNEQFF.

Turning to this clone: Sequencing ends 3 residues short of the CDR3 end; the germline J gene provides the rest. The chain couples TRBV7-2 to TRBJ2-7, with a possible D match to TRBD1 (6 bases). Germline CDR1 SGHTA, CDR2 FQGNSA. The V end was cut by 5 bases, the J end by 6 bases, with 11 bases between. This CDR3 comprises 12 residues. The CDR3 region is CASSPRGGEQYF. The CDR3 bases that were read are TGTGCCAGCAGCCCAAGAGGGGGCGAG. Full variable domain (remainder filled in from reference TRBV7-2 and TRBJ2-7): GAGVSQSPSNKVTEKGKDVELRCDPISGHTALYWYRQSLGQGLEFLIYFQGNSAPDKSGLPSDRFSAERTGGSVSTLTIQRTQQEDSAVYLCASSPRGGEQYFGPGTRLTVT.

Turning to this clone: Read coverage stops 3 residues before the CDR3 terminus; the germline J gene supplies the remainder. The chain employs TRBV2 and TRBJ2-5; D might be TRBD1 or TRBD2, each matching 5 bases. The CDR3 is 13 residues long. Trimming removed 8 bases from V and 2 bases from J, with 12 bases in between. The germline V gene encodes CDR1 SNHLY and CDR2 FYNNEI. CDR3 DNA, as far as it was read: TGTGCCAGCGGAGAGGGGATTCAAGAGACC. Translating gives CASGEGIQET. The entire CDR3 protein reads CASGEGIQETQYF.

For this clone: The CDR3 goes on 3 residues after the read ends, and that part is filled in from the germline J gene. The chain is built from TRBV2 and TRBJ1-1; a possible D gene is TRBD1 (5 bases). The CDR3 covers 16 residues. Germline-derived CDR1 and CDR2 are SNHLY and FYNNEI. Deletions cut 3 bases from V and 0 bases from J, with 14 bases between. The CDR3 region is CASSEWARGMNTEAFF. The CDR3 DNA, read in part, is TGTGCCAGCAGTGAGTGGGCCCGGGGGATGAACACTGAA.

Concerning this clone: The read finishes 3 residues shy of the CDR3 end, and the germline J gene is used to complete it. The rearrangement uses TRBV5-6 and TRBJ2-5; TRBD2 matches at 7 bases. There are 13 residues in the CDR3. The germline V gene encodes CDR1 SGHDT and CDR2 YYEEEE. V lost 4 bases to trimming and J lost 5 bases; unmatched junction nucleotides: 5. This CDR3 is CASSLRGDETQYF. Partial CDR3 DNA: TGTGCCAGCAGCCTCCGGGGGGATGAGACC. Complete variable domain (other parts from reference TRBV5-6 and TRBJ2-5): DAGVTQSPTHLIKTRGQQVTLRCSPKSGHDTVSWYQQALGQGPQFIFQYYEEEERQRGNFPDRFSGHQFPNYSSELNVNALLLGDSALYLCASSLRGDETQYFGPGTRLLVL.

In regard to this clone: The read halts 3 residues ahead of the CDR3 end, with the missing end drawn from the germline J gene. This chain uses TRBV30 with TRBJ2-5; TRBD1 might be the D (5 bases). There are 15 residues in the CDR3. V lost 2 bases and J lost 5, with 18 bases in between. Germline CDR1 reads GTSNPN; CDR2 reads SVGIG (reference sequence). The DNA read from the CDR3 is TGTGCCTGGAGTACGTCAGGGCCAGCCTGGGAGACC. This translates into CAWSTSGPAWET. The entire CDR3 is CAWSTSGPAWETQYF.

Regarding this clone: The CDR3 end lies 3 residues beyond the end of the read and is filled in from the germline J gene. The chain couples TRBV29-1 to TRBJ2-7, with D perhaps TRBD1 or TRBD2 (6 bases each). The germline V gene has CDR1 SQVTM and CDR2 ANQGSEA. The CDR3 covers 12 residues. V dropped 6 bases and J dropped 6 bases, with 15 bases sitting between them. CDR3 DNA, as far as it was read: TGCAGCGTAGCTTCAGGGGAGGTCGAG. Amino acids: CSVASGEVE. The complete CDR3 reads CSVASGEVEQYF.

Notes on this clone: The CDR3 end falls 3 residues outside the read, so it is completed with the germline J gene. The chain uses TRBV19 and TRBJ2-7; 7 bases are a match to TRBD1. There are 15 residues in the CDR3. J gave up 2 bases and V 0 bases, and 4 bases lay outside the gene matches. In germline, CDR1 is LNHDA, CDR2 SQIVND (reference sequence). CDR3 protein: CASSIEQGTPYEQYF. CDR3 DNA, as far as it was read: TGTGCCAGTAGTATAGAACAGGGGACACCCTACGAG.

As regards this clone: Read sequence stops 3 residues before the CDR3 end, and the germline J gene provides the missing end. The chain has TRBV18 and TRBJ2-7; perhaps TRBD1 as D (5 bases). Between the trimmed V and J ends, which lost 3 bases and 5 bases, there was a span of 17 bases. The CDR3 contains 15 residues. The germline V gene has CDR1 KGHSH and CDR2 LQKENI. The sequenced part of the CDR3 DNA is TGTGCCAGCTCACCGCTGGGGCAACGGCAAAACGAG. Translated: CASSPLGQRQNE. The CDR3 in its entirety is CASSPLGQRQNEQYF. Supplemented by reference TRBV18 and TRBJ2-7, the full variable domain reads NAGVMQNPRHLVRRRGQEARLRCSPMKGHSHVYWYRQLPEEGLKFMVYLQKENIIDESGMPKERFSAEFPKEGPSILRIQQVVRGDSAAYFCASSPLGQRQNEQYFGPGTRLTVT.

For this clone: The observed sequence ends 3 residues before the CDR3 terminus, with the missing tail filled in from the germline J gene. V usage is TRBV11-1 and J usage is TRBJ1-1; tentatively, D is TRBD1 (5 bases). V lost 0 bases to trimming and J lost 4 bases, with 12 bases between them. This CDR3 contains 15 residues. Germline CDR1 reads SGHAT; CDR2 reads FQDESV (reference sequence). Incomplete CDR3 DNA: TGTGCCAGCAGCTTAGCGCTTCGGGGGGGCACTGAA. This codes for CASSLALRGGTE. The full CDR3 protein reads CASSLALRGGTEAFF.

Worth noting for this clone: The sequenced fragment ends 3 residues before the CDR3 boundary, so the rest is inferred from the germline J gene. The V and J genes are TRBV20-1 and TRBJ2-6; possibly TRBD1 for D (5 bases). Germline CDR1 reads DFQATT; CDR2 reads SNEGSKA (reference sequence). Trimming removed 6 bases at V and 2 bases at J, with 11 bases between. The length of the CDR3 is 14 residues. CDR3 sequence: CSAAPGTGANVLTF. CDR3 DNA (partial): TGCAGTGCCGCGCCAGGGACTGGGGCCAACGTC.

Regarding this clone: Read coverage stops 3 residues before the CDR3 terminus; the germline J gene supplies the remainder. V is TRBV7-9 and J is TRBJ2-7; D not certain. This CDR3 contains 15 residues. CDR1 and CDR2 from the germline V gene are SEHNR and FQNEAQ (reference sequence). Trimming took 1 base from V and 4 from J, leaving 14 bases between them. Partial CDR3 DNA: TGTGCCAGCAGCTTAGTAGAGCCCCTGAAATACGAG. This encodes CASSLVEPLKYE. The whole CDR3 sequence reads CASSLVEPLKYEQYF.

Incomplete CDR3 DNA: TGCGCCAGCAAAGGGGCAGTATCTGAAAAA. Amino acids: CASKGAVSEK. The CDR3 in its entirety is CASKGAVSEKLFF. The J gene is TRBJ1-4, the V gene TRBV10-2; the D gene is possibly TRBD1 (5 bases). The read ends 3 residues early relative to the CDR3; the germline J gene fills the gap. Germline V gene sequence: CDR1 WSHSY, CDR2 SAAADI. The CDR3 extends over 13 amino acids. V was pared by 7 bases and J by 7 bases, with 13 bases between.

On this clone itself: From the germline J gene comes the end of the CDR3, since the read stops 3 residues before it. The chain employs TRBV5-1 and TRBJ1-1, with D possibly matching TRBD1 (6 bases). V lost 5 bases and J lost 7, with 21 bases in between. The CDR3 extends over 15 amino acids. CDR1 and CDR2 (germline): SGHRS, YFSETQ. CDR3 DNA (partial): TGCGCCAGCAGTATGACTACGCCCGTACAGGGTGAA. Its protein product is CASSMTTPVQGE. The CDR3 reads in full as CASSMTTPVQGEAFF.

As concerns this clone: The DNA ends 3 residues before the CDR3 does, and the rest of the CDR3 is filled in from the germline J gene. V usage is TRBV7-9 and J usage is TRBJ2-3; no firm D call. This CDR3 comprises 12 residues. Germline lookup yields CDR1 SEHNR and CDR2 FQNEAQ (reference sequence). CDR3 protein: CASSLIVETQYF. The sequenced CDR3 bases are TGTGCCAGCAGCTTGATAGTAGAGACG.

Comments on this clone: The read gets to within 3 residues of the CDR3 end, and the germline J gene fills in the rest. The J gene is TRBJ2-7, the V gene TRBV7-8; D remains unclear. The ends were cut back, 4 bases at V and 5 bases at J, with 18 bases in the middle. The CDR3 loop spans 15 amino acids. Germline CDR1 is SGHVS and CDR2 is FQNEAQ. Incomplete CDR3 DNA: TGTGCCAGCAGCTCAAGTGGTAGTGTGAGTGACGAG. This codes for CASSSSGSVSDE. The CDR3 reads in full as CASSSSGSVSDEQYF.

A remark on this clone: The read ends 3 residues before the CDR3 terminus; that terminus is restored from the germline J gene. The chain is built from TRBV11-2 and TRBJ2-1; D might be TRBD2 (6 bases). The germline CDR1 and CDR2 sequences are SGHAT and FQNNGV. The CDR3 has 15 amino acids. Trimming cost V 2 bases and J 8 bases, with 16 bases left between them. CDR3 bases read: TGTGCCAGCAGCTTACCCTCCTCGCGGGGACATGAG. Its translation: CASSLPSSRGHE. The whole CDR3 protein is CASSLPSSRGHEQFF.

The CDR3: CATVAGAQSNEQFF. CDR3 DNA, as far as it was read: TGTGCCACAGTAGCGGGGGCGCAAAGCAATGAG. V and J are TRBV10-3 and TRBJ2-1, with 9 bases aligning to TRBD2. The sequence runs out 3 residues before the end of the CDR3; the remainder is reconstructed from the germline J gene. Germline V CDR1 and CDR2: ENHRY, SYGVKD. After removal of 10 bases from V and 6 bases from J, the junction contained 10 bases not matched to a gene. The CDR3 runs to 14 residues.